Each of the 11 T cell receptor beta chains below was sequenced from the same sample in a study of STAT5B mutations in CD4+ large granular lymphocyte leukemia. Clones were sequenced by immunoSEQ multiplex PCR, and TCRdb holds only the in-frame ones, with some missing. Of around 33,000 clones in the sample, 81% were seen once. The specimen sequenced was CD4+ T cells from blood buffy coats. The receptors were sampled from a human donor in good health.

The chain recombines TRBV18 with TRBJ2-5; 10 nucleotides match TRBD2. V was pared by 1 base and J by 5 bases, with 16 bases of the junction left unmatched. The CDR3 is 19 residues long. Germline CDR1 is KGHSH and CDR2 is LQKENI. CDR3 bases: TGTGCCAGCTCACCACGGGATAGCGGGAGGATCCCCCCAGGGGAGACCCAGTACTTC. Residues: CASSPRDSGRIPPGETQYF.

This chain uses TRBV28 with TRBJ1-2; 7 bases line up with TRBD1. V trimming: 5 bases; J trimming: 4 bases; junction bases outside the gene matches: 4. Germline V gene lookup returns CDR1 MDHEN and CDR2 SYDVKM. The CDR3 contains 13 residues. DNA of the CDR3: TGTGCCAGCAGTCCGGGACAGTTCTATGGCTACACCTTC. Encoded protein: CASSPGQFYGYTF.

V usage is TRBV28 and J usage is TRBJ2-7; 8 bases line up with TRBD2. V lost 5 bases, J lost 2 bases, and 8 bases stayed unmatched. The germline CDR1 and CDR2 sequences are MDHEN and SYDVKM. This CDR3 has 15 residues. The CDR3 is CASSTTSASAYEQYF. CDR3 nucleotide sequence: TGTGCCAGCAGTACGACTAGCGCGAGTGCCTACGAGCAGTACTTC.

The chain couples TRBV25-1 to TRBJ2-3; 9 bases are a match to TRBD2. This CDR3 region has 12 residues. J was trimmed by 11 bases and V by 6 bases; bases with no gene match: 6. Germline lookup yields CDR1 MGHDK and CDR2 SYGVNS. In DNA, the CDR3 is TGTGCCAGCAGGCAACTAGCGGGCCGGCAGTATTTT. Translation gives CASRQLAGRQYF.

The V call is TRBV11-2, the J call TRBJ2-7; D may be TRBD1 (6 bases). This CDR3 is 14 amino acids long. The ends were cut back, 5 bases at V and 3 bases at J, with 14 bases in the middle. In germline, CDR1 is SGHAT, CDR2 FQNNGV. Here the CDR3 reads CASSPQGVRYEQYF. CDR3 nucleotides: TGTGCCAGCAGCCCACAGGGAGTCCGCTACGAGCAGTACTTC.

The gene calls are TRBV2 and TRBJ1-5; 7 bases line up with TRBD1. The CDR3 extends over 16 amino acids. V was pared by 5 bases and J by 0 bases, with 7 bases of the junction left unmatched. The germline CDR1 and CDR2 sequences are SNHLY and FYNNEI. The CDR3 DNA is TGTGCCAGCAGTCGACAGGGTTACATTAGCAATCAGCCCCAGCATTTT. It yields the protein CASSRQGYISNQPQHF.

The genes are TRBV30 and TRBJ2-5; D gene unclear. Germline V CDR1 and CDR2: GTSNPN, SVGIG (reference sequence). This CDR3 has 16 amino acids. V lost 0 bases and J lost 5, with 19 bases in between. Here the CDR3 DNA reads TGTGCCTGGAGTGTACGGGCAGGTGGCTTGGGGGAGACCCAGTACTTC. It encodes CAWSVRAGGLGETQYF.

In this sample, this clone turned up a few times. V is TRBV6-1 and J is TRBJ2-2; 9 bases are shared with TRBD2. The V and J ends lost 0 bases and 1 base, in that order; junction bases with no gene match: 3. CDR1 and CDR2 from the germline V gene are MNHNS and SASEGT. The CDR3 sequence is 17 residues long. DNA for the CDR3: TGTGCCAGCAGTGAAGCTAGACTAGCGGTGAACACCGGGGAGCTGTTTTTT. This gives the protein CASSEARLAVNTGELFF.

The V gene is TRBV29-1, the J gene TRBJ2-7; D might be TRBD1 (6 bases). The ends were cut back, 7 bases at V and 5 bases at J, with 15 bases in the middle. The CDR3 runs to 12 residues. The germline V gene has CDR1 SQVTM and CDR2 ANQGSEA. The DNA for the CDR3 is TGCAGCGCTTACCAGGGGTGGAACGAGCAGTACTTC. Translation gives CSAYQGWNEQYF.

J is TRBJ1-1 and V is TRBV9; the D gene is possibly TRBD1 (5 bases). Germline V lookup: CDR1 SGDLS, CDR2 YYNGEE. V lost 2 bases and J 1 base, leaving 9 bases between the germline ends. This CDR3 comprises 14 residues. The CDR3 region has the DNA TGTGCCAGCAGCGTTCAAGGACAGAACACTGAAGCTTTCTTT. Its protein is CASSVQGQNTEAFF.

The gene calls are TRBV7-2 and TRBJ2-5; D remains unclear. Germline V CDR1 and CDR2: SGHTA, FQGNSA. V lost 6 bases and J lost 2, with 13 bases in between. The length of the CDR3 is 14 residues. The DNA of the CDR3 is TGTGCCAGCAGATATTCGGCCTCACAAGAGACCCAGTACTTC. Translation gives CASRYSASQETQYF. Variable domain in full (rest from reference TRBV7-2 and TRBJ2-5): GAGVSQSPSNKVTEKGKDVELRCDPISGHTALYWYRQSLGQGLEFLIYFQGNSAPDKSGLPSDRFSAERTGGSVSTLTIQRTQQEDSAVYLCASRYSASQETQYFGPGTRLLVL.